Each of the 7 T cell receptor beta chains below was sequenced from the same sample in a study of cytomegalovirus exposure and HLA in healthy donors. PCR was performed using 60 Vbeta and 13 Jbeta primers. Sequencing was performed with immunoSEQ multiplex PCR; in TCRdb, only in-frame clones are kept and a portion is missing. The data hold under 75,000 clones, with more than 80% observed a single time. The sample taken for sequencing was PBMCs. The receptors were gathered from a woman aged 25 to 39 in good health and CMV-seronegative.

The CDR3 reads CASRYDVGLAGGPRTGELFF. The CDR3 DNA is TGTGCCAGCAGGTACGACGTGGGACTAGCGGGAGGGCCAAGGACCGGGGAGCTGTTTTTT. The chain links TRBV9 to TRBJ2-2, with 16 bases fitting TRBD2. The length of the CDR3 is 20 residues. Germline V lookup: CDR1 SGDLS, CDR2 YYNGEE. Trimming cost V 5 bases and J 5 bases; bases outside gene matches: 15.

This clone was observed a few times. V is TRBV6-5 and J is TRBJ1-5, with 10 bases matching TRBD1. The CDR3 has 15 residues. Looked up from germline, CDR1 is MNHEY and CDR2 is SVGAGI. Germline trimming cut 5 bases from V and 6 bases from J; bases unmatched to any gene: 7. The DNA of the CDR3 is TGTGCCAGCAGTAGGACAGGGGGAAGAGGTCAGCCCCAGCATTTT. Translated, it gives CASSRTGGRGQPQHF.

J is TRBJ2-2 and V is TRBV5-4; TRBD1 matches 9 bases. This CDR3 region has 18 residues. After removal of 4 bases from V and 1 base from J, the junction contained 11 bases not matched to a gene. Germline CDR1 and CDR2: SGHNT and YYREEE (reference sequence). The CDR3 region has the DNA TGTGCCAGCAGCATACCGGGGTCGACAGGGGGGAACACCGGGGAGCTGTTTTTT. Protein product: CASSIPGSTGGNTGELFF.

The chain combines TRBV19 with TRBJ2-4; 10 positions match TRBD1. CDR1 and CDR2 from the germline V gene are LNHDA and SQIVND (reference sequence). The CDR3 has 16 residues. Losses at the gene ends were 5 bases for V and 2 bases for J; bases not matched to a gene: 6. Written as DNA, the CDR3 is TGTGCCAGTAGTTCGGGACAGGGGACGCCCAAAAACATTCAGTACTTC. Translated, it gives CASSSGQGTPKNIQYF.

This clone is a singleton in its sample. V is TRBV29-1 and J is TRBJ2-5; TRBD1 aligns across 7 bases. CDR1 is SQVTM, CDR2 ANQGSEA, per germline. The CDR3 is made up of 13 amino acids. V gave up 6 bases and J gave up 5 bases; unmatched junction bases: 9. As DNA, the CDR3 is TGCAGCGTACTTAATTCCAGGGGGGAGACCCAGTACTTC. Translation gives CSVLNSRGETQYF.

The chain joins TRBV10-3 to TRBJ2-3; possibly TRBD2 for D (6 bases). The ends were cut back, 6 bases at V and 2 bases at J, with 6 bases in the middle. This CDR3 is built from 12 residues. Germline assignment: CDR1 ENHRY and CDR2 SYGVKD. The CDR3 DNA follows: TGTGCCATCAGGCGGGACACAGATACGCAGTATTTT. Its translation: CAIRRDTDTQYF.

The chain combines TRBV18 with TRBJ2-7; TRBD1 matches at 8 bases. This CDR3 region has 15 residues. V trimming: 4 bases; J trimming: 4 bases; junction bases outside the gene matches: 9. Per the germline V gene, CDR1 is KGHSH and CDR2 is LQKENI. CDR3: CASSQNRGSGYEQYF. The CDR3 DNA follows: TGTGCCAGCTCACAAAACAGGGGGTCGGGGTACGAGCAGTACTTC.